This T cell receptor beta chain was documented in a study of shared clonotypes between healthy human individuals. Study findings and constraints: The sharing of approximately 5.1% of naive CD4 clonotypes was seen across a few donors. Naive subsets usually exceeded memory subsets in estimated richness. Compared with clonotypes that all four donors shared, non-shared clonotypes had lower generation probabilities. Depth was large, yet rarefaction showed that sorted-subset sequencing was incomplete.

Per germline, CDR1 SGHVS and CDR2 FQNEAQ. The CDR3 is made up of 17 amino acids. J gave up 3 bases and V 1 base, and 5 bases lay outside the gene matches. The method was immunoSEQ multiplex PCR; TCRdb's version includes in-frame clones alone and lacks a portion of them. The sample includes fewer than 850,000 clones, about 92% seen only once; the top ten take 30% to 40%. Worth noting for this clone: Antigen unknown.

The sequence came from a man younger than 35 in good health. Some clones in this sample may be carry-over from other donors' samples. The chain employs TRBV7-8 and TRBJ2-2; the match to TRBD2 covers 10 bases. Specimen: memory CD8+ T cells from PBMCs. As for subset: CD45RO+ cells pooled with CCR7-negative TemRA cells. CDR3 residues: CASSLVASGSYTGELFF. Written as DNA, the CDR3 is TGTGCCAGCAGCTTAGTGGCTAGCGGGAGTTACACCGGGGAGCTGTTTTTT.